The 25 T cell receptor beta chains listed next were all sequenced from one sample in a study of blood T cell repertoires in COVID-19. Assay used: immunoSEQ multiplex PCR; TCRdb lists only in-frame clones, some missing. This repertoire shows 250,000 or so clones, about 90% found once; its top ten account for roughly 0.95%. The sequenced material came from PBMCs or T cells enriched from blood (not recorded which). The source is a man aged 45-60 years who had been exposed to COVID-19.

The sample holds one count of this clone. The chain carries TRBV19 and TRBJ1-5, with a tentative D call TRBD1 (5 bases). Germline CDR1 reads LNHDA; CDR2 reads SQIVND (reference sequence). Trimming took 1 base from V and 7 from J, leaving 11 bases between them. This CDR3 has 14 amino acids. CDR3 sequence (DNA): TGTGCCAGTAGTATAGGGCAGGGTGGCCAGCCCCAGCATTTT. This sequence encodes CASSIGQGGQPQHF. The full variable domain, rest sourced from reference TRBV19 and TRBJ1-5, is DGGITQSPKYLFRKEGQNVTLSCEQNLNHDAMYWYRQDPGQGLRLIYYSQIVNDFQKGDIAEGYSVSREKKESFPLTVTSAQKNPTAFYLCASSIGQGGQPQHFGDGTRLSIL.

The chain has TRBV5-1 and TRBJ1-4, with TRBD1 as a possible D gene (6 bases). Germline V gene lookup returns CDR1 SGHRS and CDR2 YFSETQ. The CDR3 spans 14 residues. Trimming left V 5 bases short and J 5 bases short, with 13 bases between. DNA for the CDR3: TGCGCCAGCAGGCCACAGGGAGTGAATGAAAAACTGTTTTTT. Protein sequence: CASRPQGVNEKLFF.

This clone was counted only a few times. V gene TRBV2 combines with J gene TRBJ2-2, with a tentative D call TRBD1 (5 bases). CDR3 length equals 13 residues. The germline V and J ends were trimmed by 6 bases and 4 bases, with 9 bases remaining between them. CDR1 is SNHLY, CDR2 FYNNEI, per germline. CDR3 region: CASRRGFTGELFF. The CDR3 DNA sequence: TGTGCCAGCAGAAGGGGTTTCACCGGGGAGCTGTTTTTT.

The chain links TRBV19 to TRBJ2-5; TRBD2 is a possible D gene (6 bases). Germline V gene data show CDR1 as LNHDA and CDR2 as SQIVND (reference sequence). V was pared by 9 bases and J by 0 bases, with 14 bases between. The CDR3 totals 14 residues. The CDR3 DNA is TGTGCCAGCGCGCGGGGCTACCACCAAGAGACCCAGTACTTC. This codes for CASARGYHQETQYF.

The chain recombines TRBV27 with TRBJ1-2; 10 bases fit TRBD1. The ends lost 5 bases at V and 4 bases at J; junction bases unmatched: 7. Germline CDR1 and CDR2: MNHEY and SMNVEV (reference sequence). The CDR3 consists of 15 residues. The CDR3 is CASSTWTGGGYGYTF. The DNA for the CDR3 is TGTGCCAGCAGTACATGGACAGGGGGAGGCTATGGCTACACCTTC.

The CDR3 region has the DNA TGTGCCACCAGTGCGGCTAGCGGGTTCACGGACAATGAGCAGTTCTTC. This sequence encodes CATSAASGFTDNEQFF. The chain uses TRBV24-1 and TRBJ2-1; TRBD2 aligns across 8 bases. The trim removed 5 bases at V and 5 bases at J, leaving 10 bases unmatched. CDR3 size: 16 residues. Germline lookup yields CDR1 KGHDR and CDR2 SFDVKD.

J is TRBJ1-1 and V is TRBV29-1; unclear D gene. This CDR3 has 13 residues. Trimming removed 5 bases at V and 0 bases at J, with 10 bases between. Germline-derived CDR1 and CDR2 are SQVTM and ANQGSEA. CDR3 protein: CSVLPRLNTEAFF. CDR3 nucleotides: TGCAGCGTTCTACCTCGTTTGAACACTGAAGCTTTCTTT.

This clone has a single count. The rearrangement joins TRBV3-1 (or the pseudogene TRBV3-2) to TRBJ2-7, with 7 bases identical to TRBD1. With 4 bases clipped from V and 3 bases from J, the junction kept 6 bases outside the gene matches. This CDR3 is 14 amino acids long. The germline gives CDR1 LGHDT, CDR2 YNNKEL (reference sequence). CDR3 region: CASSPGDRIYEQYV. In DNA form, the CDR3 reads TGTGCCAGCAGCCCCGGGGACAGAATCTACGAGCAGTACGTC.

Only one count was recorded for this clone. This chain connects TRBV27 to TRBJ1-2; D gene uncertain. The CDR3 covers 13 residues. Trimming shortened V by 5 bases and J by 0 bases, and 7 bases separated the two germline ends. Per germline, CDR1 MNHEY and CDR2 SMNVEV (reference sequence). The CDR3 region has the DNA TGTGCCAGCAGTCCAGGTTCTAACTATGGCTACACCTTC. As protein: CASSPGSNYGYTF.

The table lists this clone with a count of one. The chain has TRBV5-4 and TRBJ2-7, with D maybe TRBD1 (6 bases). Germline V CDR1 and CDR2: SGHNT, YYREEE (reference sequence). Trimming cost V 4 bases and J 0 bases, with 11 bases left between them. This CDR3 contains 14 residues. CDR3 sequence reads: CASSLGHSSYEQYF. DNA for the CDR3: TGTGCCAGCAGCCTGGGACATTCCTCCTACGAGCAGTACTTC.

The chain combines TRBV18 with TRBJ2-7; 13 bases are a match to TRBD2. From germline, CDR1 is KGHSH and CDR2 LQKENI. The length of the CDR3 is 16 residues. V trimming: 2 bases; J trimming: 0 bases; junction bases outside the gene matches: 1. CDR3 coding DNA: TGTGCCAGCTCACCAGGACTAGCGGGGGCCTCCTACGAGCAGTACGTC. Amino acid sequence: CASSPGLAGASYEQYV.

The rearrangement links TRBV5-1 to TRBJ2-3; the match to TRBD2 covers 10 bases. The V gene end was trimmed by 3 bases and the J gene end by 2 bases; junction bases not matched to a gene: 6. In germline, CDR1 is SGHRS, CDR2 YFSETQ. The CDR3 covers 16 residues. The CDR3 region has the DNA TGCGCCAGCAGCTCAGCGGGAGGGTTACACACAGATACGCAGTATTTT. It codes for CASSSAGGLHTDTQYF.

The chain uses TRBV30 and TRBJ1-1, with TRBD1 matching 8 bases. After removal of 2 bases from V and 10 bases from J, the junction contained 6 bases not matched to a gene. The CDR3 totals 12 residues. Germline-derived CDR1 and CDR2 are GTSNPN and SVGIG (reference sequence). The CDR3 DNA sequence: TGTGCCTGGAGTCCACAGGGGGGGGCAGCTTTCTTT. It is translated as CAWSPQGGAAFF.

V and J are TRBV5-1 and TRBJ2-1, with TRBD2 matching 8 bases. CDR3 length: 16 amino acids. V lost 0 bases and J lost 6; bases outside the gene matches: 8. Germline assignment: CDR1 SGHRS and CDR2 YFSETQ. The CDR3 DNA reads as TGCGCCAGCAGCTTGGCCAGGGCTAGCGGGCTCAATGAGCAGTTCTTC. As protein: CASSLARASGLNEQFF.

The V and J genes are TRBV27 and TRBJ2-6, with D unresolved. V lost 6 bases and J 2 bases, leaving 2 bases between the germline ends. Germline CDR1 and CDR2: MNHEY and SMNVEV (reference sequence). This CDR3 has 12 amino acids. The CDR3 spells CASSAGANVLTF. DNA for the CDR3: TGTGCCAGCAGCGCTGGGGCCAACGTCCTGACTTTC.

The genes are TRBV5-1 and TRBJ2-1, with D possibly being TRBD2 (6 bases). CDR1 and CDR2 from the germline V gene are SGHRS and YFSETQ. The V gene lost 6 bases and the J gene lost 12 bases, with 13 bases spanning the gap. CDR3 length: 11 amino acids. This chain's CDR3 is CASTGPGAQFF. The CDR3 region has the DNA TGCGCCAGCACTGGTCCGGGAGCGCAGTTCTTC.

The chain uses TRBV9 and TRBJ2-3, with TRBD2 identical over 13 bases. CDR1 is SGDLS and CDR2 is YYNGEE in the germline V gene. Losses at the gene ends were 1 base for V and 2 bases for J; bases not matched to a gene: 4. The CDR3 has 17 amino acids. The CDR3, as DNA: TGTGCCAGCAGCGTACTGGGACTAGCGGGAAACACAGATACGCAGTATTTT. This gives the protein CASSVLGLAGNTDTQYF.

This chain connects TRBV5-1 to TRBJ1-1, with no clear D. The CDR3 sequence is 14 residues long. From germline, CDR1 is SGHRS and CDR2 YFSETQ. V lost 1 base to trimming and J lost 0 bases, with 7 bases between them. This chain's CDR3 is CASSLPDMNTEAFF. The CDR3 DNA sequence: TGCGCCAGCAGCTTGCCTGACATGAACACTGAAGCTTTCTTT.

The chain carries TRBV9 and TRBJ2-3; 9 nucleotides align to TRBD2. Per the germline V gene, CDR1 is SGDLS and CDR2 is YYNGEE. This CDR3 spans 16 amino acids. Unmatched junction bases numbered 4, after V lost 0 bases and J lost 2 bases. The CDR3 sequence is CASSVETSGHTDTQYF. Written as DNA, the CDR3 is TGTGCCAGCAGCGTAGAGACTAGCGGCCACACAGATACGCAGTATTTT.

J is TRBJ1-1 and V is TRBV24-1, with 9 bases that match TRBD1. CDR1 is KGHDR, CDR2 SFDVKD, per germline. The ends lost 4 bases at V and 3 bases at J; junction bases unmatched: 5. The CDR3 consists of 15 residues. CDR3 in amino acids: CATSDSRTGDTEAFF. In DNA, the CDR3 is TGTGCCACCAGTGACTCTAGGACAGGGGACACTGAAGCTTTCTTT.

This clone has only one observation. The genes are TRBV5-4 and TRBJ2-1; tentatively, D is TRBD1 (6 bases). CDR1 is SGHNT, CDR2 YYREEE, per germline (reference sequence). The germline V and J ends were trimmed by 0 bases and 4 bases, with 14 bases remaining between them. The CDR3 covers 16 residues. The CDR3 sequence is CASSLAGHTRYNEQFF. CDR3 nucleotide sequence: TGTGCCAGCAGCTTGGCGGGACACACACGTTACAATGAGCAGTTCTTC.

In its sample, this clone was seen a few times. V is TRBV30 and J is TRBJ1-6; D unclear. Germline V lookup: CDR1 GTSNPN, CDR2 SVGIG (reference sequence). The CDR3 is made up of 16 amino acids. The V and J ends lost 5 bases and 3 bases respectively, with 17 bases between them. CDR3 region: CAWVRLSSNYNSPLHF. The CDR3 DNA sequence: TGTGCCTGGGTTAGACTATCCAGCAACTATAATTCACCCCTCCACTTT.

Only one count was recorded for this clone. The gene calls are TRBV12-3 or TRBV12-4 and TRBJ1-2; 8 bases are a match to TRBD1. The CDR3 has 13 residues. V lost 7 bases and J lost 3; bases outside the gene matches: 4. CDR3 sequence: CASNTDRDYGYTF. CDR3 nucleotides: TGTGCCAGCAATACGGACAGGGACTATGGCTACACCTTC.

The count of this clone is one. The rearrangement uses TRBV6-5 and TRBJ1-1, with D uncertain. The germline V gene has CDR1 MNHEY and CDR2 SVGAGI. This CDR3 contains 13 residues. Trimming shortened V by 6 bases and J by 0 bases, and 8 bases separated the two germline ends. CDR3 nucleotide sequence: TGTGCCAGCAGCCGAGACATGAACACTGAAGCTTTCTTT. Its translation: CASSRDMNTEAFF.

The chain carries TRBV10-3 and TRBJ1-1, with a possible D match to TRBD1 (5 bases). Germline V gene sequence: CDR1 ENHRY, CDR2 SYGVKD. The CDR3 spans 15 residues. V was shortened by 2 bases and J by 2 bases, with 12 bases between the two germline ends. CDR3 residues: CAISEQGSLNTEAFF. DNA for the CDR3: TGTGCCATCAGTGAGCAGGGCAGCTTAAACACTGAAGCTTTCTTT.